Below are 26 T cell receptor beta chains sequenced from a single sample in a study of blood T cell repertoires in COVID-19. Only in-frame clones appear in the TCRdb table, and some are missing; sequencing was by immunoSEQ multiplex PCR. The data hold about 310,000 clones, with 87% observed a single time. Sequenced material: PBMCs or T cells enriched from blood (not recorded which). These receptors originate from a woman between 18 and 29 years old who had recovered from COVID-19.

The chain is built from TRBV11-2 and TRBJ2-5, with a tentative D call TRBD2 (6 bases). Germline CDR1 is SGHAT and CDR2 is FQNNGV. V lost 7 bases and J 5 bases, leaving 14 bases between the germline ends. There are 13 residues in the CDR3. The CDR3 bases are TGTGCCAGCACTACTAGCCTTCGTGAGACCCAGTACTTC. Amino acid sequence: CASTTSLRETQYF. Filled out from reference TRBV11-2 and TRBJ2-5, the complete variable domain reads EAGVAQSPRYKIIEKRQSVAFWCNPISGHATLYWYQQILGQGPKLLIQFQNNGVVDDSQLPKDRFSAERLKGVDSTLKIQPAKLEDSAVYLCASTTSLRETQYFGPGTRLLVL.

This rearrangement joins TRBV11-2 to TRBJ2-7, with a weak D call TRBD2 (6 bases). V lost 7 bases to trimming and J lost 2 bases, with 30 bases between them. Germline-derived CDR1 and CDR2 are SGHAT and FQNNGV. The CDR3 length is 19 residues. CDR3 DNA sequence: TGTGCCAGCACCACTAGGGGAGTCGGGACTCCGATTATGCCCTACGAGCAGTACTTC. It codes for CASTTRGVGTPIMPYEQYF.

As DNA, the CDR3 is TGTGCCAGCAGTTTCCGTCAGGGCACTGAAGCTTTCTTT. Its protein is CASSFRQGTEAFF. The V call is TRBV27, the J call TRBJ1-1; TRBD1 might be the D (5 bases). The CDR3 loop spans 13 amino acids. Trimming left V 3 bases short and J 4 bases short, with 9 bases between. CDR1 and CDR2 (germline): MNHEY, SMNVEV (reference sequence).

The V and J genes are TRBV10-3 and TRBJ2-7; D possibly corresponds to TRBD1 (6 bases). From germline, CDR1 is ENHRY and CDR2 SYGVKD. CDR3 length: 13 amino acids. V lost 6 bases and J lost 2, with 11 bases in between. The CDR3 DNA reads as TGTGCCATCAGCTCATCAGGGGCCTACGAGCAGTACTTC. It specifies CAISSSGAYEQYF.

The rearrangement uses TRBV4-2 and TRBJ1-5, with D perhaps TRBD1 (5 bases). The V end was cut by 4 bases, the J end by 4 bases, with 14 bases between. Germline CDR1 LGHNA, CDR2 YNFKEQ. The CDR3 is 15 amino acids. The CDR3 nucleotides are TGTGCCAGCAGCCGCCAAGGGCAGGGAAATCAGCCCCAGCATTTT. It encodes CASSRQGQGNQPQHF.

The gene calls are TRBV3-1 (or the pseudogene TRBV3-2) and TRBJ1-2; D is unclear. Germline V lookup: CDR1 LGHDT, CDR2 YNNKEL (reference sequence). This CDR3 region has 16 residues. V lost 1 base, J lost 11 bases, and 23 bases lay in between. CDR3 protein: CASSQGSGDGASGYTF. For the CDR3, the DNA is TGTGCCAGCAGCCAAGGTAGCGGGGATGGTGCGTCCGGGTACACCTTC.

This sequence joins TRBV7-2 and TRBJ2-3; TRBD1 matches at 7 bases. The length of the CDR3 is 15 residues. CDR1 is SGHTA and CDR2 is FQGNSA in the germline V gene. V gave up 6 bases and J gave up 0 bases; unmatched junction bases: 6. In DNA form, the CDR3 reads TGTGCCAGCAGTCTACAGACAGGGAGCACAGATACGCAGTATTTT. It specifies CASSLQTGSTDTQYF. Using reference TRBV7-2 and TRBJ2-3 for the parts outside the CDR3, the full variable domain is GAGVSQSPSNKVTEKGKDVELRCDPISGHTALYWYRQSLGQGLEFLIYFQGNSAPDKSGLPSDRFSAERTGGSVSTLTIQRTQQEDSAVYLCASSLQTGSTDTQYFGPGTRLTVL.

The chain recombines TRBV6-5 with TRBJ1-2; no firm D call. The germline gives CDR1 MNHEY, CDR2 SVGAGI. The V end lost 2 bases, the J end lost 2 bases, and 9 bases lay between the germline ends. This CDR3 is 14 amino acids long. The chain's CDR3 is CASSYDQVNYGYTF. The CDR3 DNA follows: TGTGCCAGCAGTTACGATCAGGTGAACTATGGCTACACCTTC.

In its sample, this clone was seen once. The chain employs TRBV5-6 and TRBJ2-2, with 8 bases matching TRBD1. The germline gives CDR1 SGHDT, CDR2 YYEEEE. V dropped 4 bases and J dropped 2; count of bases not matched to a gene: 7. This CDR3 region has 16 residues. CDR3 amino acids: CASSLPGQGNTGELFF. The CDR3 DNA is TGTGCCAGCAGCCTCCCTGGACAGGGAAACACCGGGGAGCTGTTTTTT.

This chain uses TRBV7-9 with TRBJ1-1; possible D gene TRBD1, 5 bases. The CDR3 length is 13 residues. The V gene's germline CDR1 is SEHNR and CDR2 FQNEAQ (reference sequence). V was pared by 5 bases and J by 5 bases, with 12 bases between. CDR3 bases: TGTGCCAGCAGCAACGGGGGAAGGACTGAAGCTTTCTTT. This gives the protein CASSNGGRTEAFF.

DNA for the CDR3: TGTGCCAGCAGCGTAGCAGACAGTAATGAAAAACTGTTTTTT. It translates to CASSVADSNEKLFF. The rearrangement joins TRBV9 to TRBJ1-4; D might be TRBD1 (5 bases). The CDR3 has 14 amino acids. Trimming cost V 0 bases and J 4 bases, with 7 bases left between them. Germline V gene lookup returns CDR1 SGDLS and CDR2 YYNGEE.

The chain links TRBV7-2 to TRBJ2-2; 9 bases are shared with TRBD2. CDR3 size: 16 residues. Germline values: CDR1 SGHTA, CDR2 FQGNSA. The ends lost 3 bases at V and 6 bases at J; junction bases unmatched: 8. CDR3 loop: CASSFRTGTSPGELFF. CDR3 in DNA: TGTGCCAGCAGCTTTCGAACCGGGACTAGCCCCGGGGAGCTGTTTTTT.

J is TRBJ2-5 and V is TRBV5-1; the match to TRBD2 covers 10 bases. The CDR3 sequence is 13 residues long. The J segment lost 5 bases and the V segment lost 6 bases, leaving 4 bases of the junction unmatched. Germline V CDR1 and CDR2: SGHRS, YFSETQ. CDR3 nucleotide sequence: TGCGCCAGCACGGGACTAGCGATGGAGACCCAGTACTTC. Translated: CASTGLAMETQYF.

The CDR3 DNA is TGTGCCAGCAAACTCGACAGTATCTATGGCTACACCTTC. Translation: CASKLDSIYGYTF. The chain employs TRBV28 and TRBJ1-2, with D perhaps matching TRBD1 (5 bases). This CDR3 has 13 amino acids. V lost 7 bases and J 4 bases, leaving 13 bases between the germline ends. Per the germline V gene, CDR1 is MDHEN and CDR2 is SYDVKM.

V usage is TRBV28 and J usage is TRBJ2-7; D not certain. Trimming left V 5 bases short and J 3 bases short, with 11 bases between. Germline CDR1 and CDR2: MDHEN and SYDVKM. The CDR3 contains 13 residues. DNA of the CDR3: TGTGCCAGCAGTCAACAACACAACTACGAGCAGTACTTC. Encoded protein: CASSQQHNYEQYF. Looking up the rest from reference TRBV28 and TRBJ2-7 gives the full variable domain: DVKVTQSSRYLVKRTGEKVFLECVQDMDHENMFWYRQDPGLGLRLIYFSYDVKMKEKGDIPEGYSVSREKKERFSLILESASTNQTSMYLCASSQQHNYEQYFGPGTRLTVT.

The chain couples TRBV27 to TRBJ1-2, with TRBD1 matching 7 bases. This CDR3 spans 16 amino acids. V gave up 4 bases and J gave up 4 bases; unmatched junction bases: 12. Looked up from germline, CDR1 is MNHEY and CDR2 is SMNVEV (reference sequence). The CDR3 loop reads CASSSLFIQGTYGYTF. The CDR3 bases are TGTGCCAGCAGTTCCCTTTTCATACAGGGGACCTATGGCTACACCTTC.

The V and J genes are TRBV7-9 and TRBJ1-5; a weak D match, TRBD1 (6 bases). Germline CDR1 SEHNR, CDR2 FQNEAQ (reference sequence). The CDR3 has 15 amino acids. The germline V and J ends were trimmed by 0 bases and 5 bases, with 11 bases remaining between them. CDR3 nucleotide sequence: TGTGCCAGCAGCTTAGCGGTCGGACAGCATCAGCCCCAGCATTTT. This translates into CASSLAVGQHQPQHF.

V gene TRBV19 combines with J gene TRBJ2-3; D possibly corresponds to TRBD1 (5 bases). The CDR3 contains 15 residues. Trimming shortened V by 0 bases and J by 3 bases, and 10 bases separated the two germline ends. Germline V gene lookup returns CDR1 LNHDA and CDR2 SQIVND (reference sequence). The CDR3: CASSIDRVGTDTQYF. In DNA form, the CDR3 reads TGTGCCAGTAGTATAGACAGGGTCGGGACAGATACGCAGTATTTT.

The rearrangement joins TRBV30 to TRBJ2-7, with a possible D match to TRBD1 (5 bases). This CDR3 is 12 amino acids long. Between the trimmed V and J ends, which lost 5 bases and 4 bases, there was a span of 12 bases. CDR1 is GTSNPN, CDR2 SVGIG, per germline (reference sequence). The CDR3 DNA reads as TGTGCCTGGGGATCGCAGGGTTACGAGCAGTACTTC. Translation gives CAWGSQGYEQYF.

This chain joins TRBV3-1 (or the pseudogene TRBV3-2) and TRBJ1-6; 8 nucleotides agree with TRBD1. CDR3 size: 16 residues. Germline loops: CDR1 LGHDT, CDR2 YNNKEL (reference sequence). Trimming removed 3 bases from V and 7 bases from J; junction bases left unmatched: 8. In DNA form, the CDR3 reads TGTGCCAGCAGCCACCCGACAGGGGTCCAGAATTCACCCCTCCACTTT. The encoded protein is CASSHPTGVQNSPLHF.

This chain joins TRBV11-2 and TRBJ1-2; D possibly corresponds to TRBD1 (5 bases). The germline CDR1 and CDR2 sequences are SGHAT and FQNNGV. V was cut by 5 bases and J by 2 bases, with 12 bases left in between. The CDR3 consists of 14 residues. For the CDR3, the DNA is TGTGCCAGCAGCGGGGGAGGACGGAACTATGGCTACACCTTC. It translates to CASSGGGRNYGYTF.

Concerning this clone: Mismatch with germline at one junction end may stem from a read error. The chain is built from TRBV3-1 (or the pseudogene TRBV3-2) and TRBJ2-7; D gene unclear. The CDR3 runs to 14 residues. Germline V CDR1 and CDR2: LGHDT, YNNKEL (reference sequence). This CDR3 reads CASSQDGPVRQFHF. In DNA form, the CDR3 reads TGTGCCAGCAGCCAAGATGGGCCCGTAAGGCAGTTCCACTTC.

The rearrangement links TRBV29-1 to TRBJ1-2; 9 nucleotides agree with TRBD1. Trimming at V came to 7 bases and at J to 13 bases, leaving 13 bases not matched to a gene. The CDR3 has 12 residues. The V gene's germline CDR1 is SQVTM and CDR2 ANQGSEA. This CDR3 reads CSADSYRGLRTF. In nucleotides, the CDR3 is TGCAGCGCCGACTCCTACAGGGGGCTTCGCACCTTC.

This clone was counted a single time. The chain joins TRBV2 to TRBJ1-6; 9 nucleotides line up with TRBD1. The trim removed 6 bases at V and 6 bases at J, leaving 3 bases unmatched. Germline CDR1 and CDR2: SNHLY and FYNNEI. This CDR3 is built from 14 residues. This CDR3 is CASRGTGSNSPLHF. In DNA, the CDR3 is TGTGCCAGCAGAGGGACAGGGAGTAATTCACCCCTCCACTTT.

This clone has just one count. J is TRBJ2-2 and V is TRBV28, with 9 positions matching TRBD2. J was trimmed by 6 bases and V by 5 bases; bases with no gene match: 7. There are 15 residues in the CDR3. Germline V gene sequence: CDR1 MDHEN, CDR2 SYDVKM. CDR3 sequence reads: CASSTLAGDAGELFF. Here the CDR3 DNA reads TGTGCCAGCAGTACCTTAGCGGGAGACGCCGGGGAGCTGTTTTTT.

CDR3 loop: CASSPRDNEQFF. As DNA, the CDR3 is TGTGCCAGCAGCCCCCGGGACAATGAGCAGTTCTTC. The chain recombines TRBV9 with TRBJ2-1; D gene uncertain. Trimming left V 4 bases short and J 5 bases short, with 7 bases between. This CDR3 is built from 12 residues. Germline CDR1 is SGDLS and CDR2 is YYNGEE.